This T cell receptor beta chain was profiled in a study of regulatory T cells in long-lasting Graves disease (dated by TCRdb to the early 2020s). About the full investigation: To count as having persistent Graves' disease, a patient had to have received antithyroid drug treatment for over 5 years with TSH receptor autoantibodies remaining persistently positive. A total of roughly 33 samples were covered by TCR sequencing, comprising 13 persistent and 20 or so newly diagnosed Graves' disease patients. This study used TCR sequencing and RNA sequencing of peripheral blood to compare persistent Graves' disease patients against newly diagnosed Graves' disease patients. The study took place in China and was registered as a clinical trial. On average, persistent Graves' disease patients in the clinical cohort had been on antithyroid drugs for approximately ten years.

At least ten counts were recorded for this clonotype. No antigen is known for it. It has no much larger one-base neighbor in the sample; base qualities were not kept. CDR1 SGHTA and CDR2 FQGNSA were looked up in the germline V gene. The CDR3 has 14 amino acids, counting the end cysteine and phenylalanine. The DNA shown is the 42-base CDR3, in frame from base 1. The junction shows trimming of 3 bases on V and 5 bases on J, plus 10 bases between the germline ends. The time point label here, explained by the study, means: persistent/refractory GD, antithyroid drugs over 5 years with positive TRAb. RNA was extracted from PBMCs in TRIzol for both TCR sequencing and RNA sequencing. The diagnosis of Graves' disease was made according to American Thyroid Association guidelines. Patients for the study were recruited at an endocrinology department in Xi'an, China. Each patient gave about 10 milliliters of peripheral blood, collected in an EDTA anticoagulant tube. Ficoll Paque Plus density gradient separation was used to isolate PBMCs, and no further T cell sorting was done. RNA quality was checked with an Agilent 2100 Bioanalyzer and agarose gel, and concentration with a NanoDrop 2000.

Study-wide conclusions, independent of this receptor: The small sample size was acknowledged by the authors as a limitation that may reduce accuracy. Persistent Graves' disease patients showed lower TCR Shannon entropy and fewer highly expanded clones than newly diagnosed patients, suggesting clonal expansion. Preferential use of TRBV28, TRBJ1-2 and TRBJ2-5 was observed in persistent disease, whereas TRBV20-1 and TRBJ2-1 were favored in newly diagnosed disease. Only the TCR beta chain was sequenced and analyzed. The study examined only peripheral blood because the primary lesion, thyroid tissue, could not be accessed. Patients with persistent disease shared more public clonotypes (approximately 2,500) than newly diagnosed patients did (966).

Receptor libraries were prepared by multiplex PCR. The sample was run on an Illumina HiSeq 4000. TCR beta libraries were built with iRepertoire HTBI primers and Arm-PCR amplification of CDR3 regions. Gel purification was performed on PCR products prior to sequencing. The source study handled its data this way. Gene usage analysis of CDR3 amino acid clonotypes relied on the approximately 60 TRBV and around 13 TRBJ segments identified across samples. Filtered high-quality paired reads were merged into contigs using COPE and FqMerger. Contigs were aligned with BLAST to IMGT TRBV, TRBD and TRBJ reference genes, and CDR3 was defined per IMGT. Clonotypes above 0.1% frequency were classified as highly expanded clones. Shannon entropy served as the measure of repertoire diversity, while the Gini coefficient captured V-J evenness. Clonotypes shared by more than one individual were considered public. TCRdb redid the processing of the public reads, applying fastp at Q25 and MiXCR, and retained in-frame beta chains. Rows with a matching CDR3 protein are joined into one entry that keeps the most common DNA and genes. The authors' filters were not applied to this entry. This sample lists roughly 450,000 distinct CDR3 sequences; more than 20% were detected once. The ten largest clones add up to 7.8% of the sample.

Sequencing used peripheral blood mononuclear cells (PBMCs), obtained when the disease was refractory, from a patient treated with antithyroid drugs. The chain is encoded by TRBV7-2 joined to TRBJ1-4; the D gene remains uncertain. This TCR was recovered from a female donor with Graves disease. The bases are TGTGCCAGCAGCTTGGACCTATGGAATGAAAAACTGTTTTTT. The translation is CASSLDLWNEKLFF.